These T cell receptor beta chains were read from a single sample in a study of STAT3 mutations in large granular lymphocyte leukemia. TCRdb's copy holds only in-frame clones and misses some; the assay was immunoSEQ multiplex PCR. The sample consists of fewer than 2,000 clones, 62% of them appearing once. The sample consisted of peripheral blood mononuclear cells. These receptor sequences come from a man in his 60s with T-cell large granular lymphocyte leukemia. Some clones in this sample may be carry-over from other donors' samples. The CDR3 runs from the conserved cysteine through the conserved F or W. A D gene is named only where the DNA matches it firmly. Clone sizes are given selectively: once, few, many, or a class where the clone is expanded.

v_gene	j_gene	d_gene	abundance	CDR3aa	CDR3nt
TRBV30	TRBJ1-1	-	few	CAWSTTATEAFF	TGTGCCTGGAGTACGACAGCAACTGAAGCTTTCTTT
TRBV9	TRBJ2-7	-	-	CASSPNYRSSYEQYF	TGTGCCAGCAGTCCTAACTACCGGAGCTCCTACGAGCAGTACTTC
TRBV19	TRBJ1-1	-	-	CASSRGLGTEAFF	TGTGCCAGTAGTAGGGGGCTGGGCACTGAAGCTTTCTTT
TRBV27	TRBJ2-1	-	medium-sized	CASSLRPSPYNEQFF	TGTGCCAGCAGTTTACGACCGAGCCCCTACAATGAGCAGTTCTTC
TRBV5-1	TRBJ2-7	TRBD1	once	CASSSQGQGAWTSGYEQYF	TGCGCCAGCAGCTCGCAGGGACAGGGGGCATGGACTAGCGGTTACGAGCAGTACTTC
TRBV18	TRBJ1-2	TRBD1	few	CASSHGTEEFYGYTF	TGTGCCAGCTCACATGGGACAGAAGAGTTCTATGGCTACACCTTC
TRBV30	TRBJ1-1	-	-	CAWSLVGNTEAFF	TGTGCCTGGAGTTTAGTTGGGAACACTGAAGCTTTCTTT
TRBV4-1	TRBJ1-6	-	-	CASSLAGTPFSPLHF	TGCGCCAGCAGCCTCGCCGGGACACCCTTCTCACCCCTCCACTTT
TRBV10-2	TRBJ2-1	TRBD2	-	CASMSGSSYNEQFF	TGCGCCAGCATGAGCGGGAGCAGCTACAATGAGCAGTTCTTC
TRBV18	TRBJ1-5	-	-	CASSPSQGPNQPQHF	TGTGCCAGCTCACCTTCCCAGGGACCCAATCAGCCCCAGCATTTT
TRBV5-6	TRBJ2-7	-	-	CASSLLSYEQYF	TGTGCCAGCAGCTTGCTCTCCTACGAGCAGTACTTC
TRBV18	TRBJ1-6	-	-	CASSTVGLATPLHF	TGTGCCAGCTCCACGGTAGGACTGGCGACACCCCTCCACTTT
TRBV5-1	TRBJ2-7	-	-	CASSLSTGRYEQYF	TGCGCCAGCAGCTTGAGTACAGGGCGCTACGAGCAGTACTTC
TRBV18	TRBJ1-1	-	-	CASSLNAANTEAFF	TGTGCCAGCTCACTAAACGCAGCGAACACTGAAGCTTTCTTT
TRBV5-1	TRBJ2-7	-	-	CASSSGPGHSYEQYF	TGCGCCAGCAGCTCGGGGCCAGGGCACTCCTACGAGCAGTACTTC
TRBV5-1	TRBJ2-7	-	-	CASSLEAGDWYEQYF	TGCGCCAGCAGCTTGGAGGCAGGGGATTGGTACGAGCAGTACTTC
TRBV28	TRBJ1-6	-	-	CASSLAAYNSPLHF	TGTGCCAGCAGTTTGGCTGCGTATAATTCACCCCTCCACTTT
TRBV30	TRBJ1-4	-	-	CAWSGARGEKLFF	TGTGCCTGGAGTGGGGCCCGTGGCGAAAAACTGTTTTTT
TRBV7-2	TRBJ2-3	-	hyperexpanded	CASSFRDPNTDTQYF	TGTGCCAGCAGCTTCCGGGACCCAAACACAGATACGCAGTATTTT
TRBV5-1	TRBJ1-6	-	-	CASSLDPGLNSPLHF	TGCGCCAGCAGCTTGGATCCGGGGTTGAATTCACCCCTCCACTTT
TRBV5-1	TRBJ1-2	-	few	CASSLGHVYGYTF	TGCGCCAGCAGCTTGGGACACGTCTATGGCTACACCTTC
TRBV30	TRBJ1-5	TRBD1	-	CAWNTKGQGVNQPQHF	TGTGCCTGGAACACCAAAGGACAGGGGGTCAATCAGCCCCAGCATTTT
TRBV29-1	TRBJ1-1	-	-	CSVDWGGLRSTEAFF	TGCAGCGTTGATTGGGGAGGCTTGAGGTCAACTGAAGCTTTCTTT
TRBV7-9	TRBJ1-5	-	-	CASSWNQPQHF	TGTGCCAGCAGCTGGAATCAGCCCCAGCATTTT
TRBV5-4	TRBJ2-5	-	-	CASSRDLTETQYF	TGTGCCAGCAGCCGGGACCTGACGGAGACCCAGTACTTC
TRBV5-1	TRBJ2-3	-	few	CASSLGGSGADTQYF	TGCGCCAGCAGCTTGGGTGGGTCTGGGGCAGATACGCAGTATTTT
TRBV29-1	TRBJ1-2	-	-	CSVQGRGDYGYTF	TGCAGCGTTCAGGGAAGGGGGGACTATGGCTACACCTTC
TRBV18	TRBJ1-6	-	-	CASSPPMAAGNSPLHF	TGTGCCAGCTCACCACCGATGGCGGCGGGGAATTCACCCCTCCACTTT
TRBV7-2	TRBJ2-5	-	-	CASSPGSPETQYF	TGTGCCAGCAGCCCGGGGTCTCCAGAGACCCAGTACTTC
TRBV5-1	TRBJ2-3	-	once	CASSLQYGDTQYF	TGCGCCAGCAGCTTGCAGTACGGGGATACGCAGTATTTT
TRBV18	TRBJ1-5	-	-	CASSPAQNQPQHF	TGTGCCAGCTCACCAGCGCAGAATCAGCCCCAGCATTTT
TRBV4-1	TRBJ2-1	TRBD1	-	CASSPGQGWNEQFF	TGCGCCAGCAGTCCTGGACAGGGATGGAATGAGCAGTTCTTC
TRBV29-1	TRBJ1-1	TRBD1	once	CSVHRGATEAFF	TGCAGCGTTCACAGGGGGGCCACTGAAGCTTTCTTT
TRBV7-9	TRBJ1-2	-	-	CASSAYGAASYGYTF	TGTGCCAGCAGCGCATACGGGGCCGCGAGCTATGGCTACACCTTC
TRBV5-1	TRBJ2-5	-	-	CASRDQETQYF	TGCGCCAGCAGGGACCAAGAGACCCAGTACTTC
TRBV5-6	TRBJ1-6	-	-	CASNPEGKGNSPLHF	TGTGCCAGCAACCCGGAGGGGAAGGGGAATTCACCCCTCCACTTT
TRBV10-3	TRBJ1-1	TRBD1	-	CAITGQGTTEAFF	TGTGCCATCACGGGACAGGGTACCACTGAAGCTTTCTTT
TRBV4-3	TRBJ1-1	-	large	CASSFWGAGDMNTEAFF	TGCGCCAGCAGCTTCTGGGGGGCAGGGGACATGAACACTGAAGCTTTCTTT
TRBV30	TRBJ1-1	-	few	CAWVRLMNTEAFF	TGTGCCTGGGTCAGATTGATGAACACTGAAGCTTTCTTT
TRBV7-3	TRBJ2-3	TRBD1	few	CASSLYGPRGQGSTDTQYF	TGTGCCAGCAGCTTATACGGGCCCCGGGGACAGGGGAGCACAGATACGCAGTATTTT
TRBV9	TRBJ1-1	-	-	CASSGDNEAFF	TGTGCCAGCAGCGGTGATAATGAAGCTTTCTTT
TRBV29-1	TRBJ2-7	-	-	CSVGGTYEQYF	TGCAGCGTTGGGGGAACCTACGAGCAGTACTTC
TRBV5-1	TRBJ2-3	-	-	CASSWTVPTDTQYF	TGCGCCAGCAGCTGGACAGTCCCAACCGATACGCAGTATTTT
TRBV5-1	TRBJ2-5	TRBD2	-	CASSPRLAGEQETQYF	TGCGCCAGCAGCCCAAGACTAGCGGGGGAACAAGAGACCCAGTACTTC
TRBV4-2	TRBJ1-5	-	-	CASSQGGNQPQHF	TGTGCCAGCAGCCAAGGGGGCAATCAGCCCCAGCATTTT
TRBV7-8	TRBJ2-4	TRBD2	-	CASSLLAGRREGNIQYF	TGTGCCAGCAGCCTCCTAGCGGGGAGACGGGAGGGGAACATTCAGTACTTC
TRBV5-4	TRBJ1-5	-	-	CASSPQPDSNQPQHF	TGTGCCAGCAGCCCTCAGCCGGATAGCAATCAGCCCCAGCATTTT
TRBV30	TRBJ2-6	-	-	CAWSKGNSGANVLTF	TGTGCCTGGAGTAAGGGAAACTCTGGGGCCAACGTCCTGACTTTC
TRBV5-1	TRBJ2-5	TRBD1	few	CASSSGTGPQETQYF	TGCGCCAGCAGCTCAGGGACAGGGCCACAAGAGACCCAGTACTTC
TRBV5-1	TRBJ2-7	-	-	CASSSPYEQYF	TGCGCCAGCAGCTCTCCCTACGAGCAGTACTTC
TRBV5-4	TRBJ1-4	-	-	CASSLDSEKLFF	TGTGCCAGCAGCCTGGACAGTGAAAAACTGTTTTTT
TRBV28	TRBJ2-5	TRBD2	-	CASRGLAGTGETQYF	TGTGCCAGCAGGGGACTAGCGGGGACGGGAGAGACCCAGTACTTC
TRBV18	TRBJ2-7	-	few	CASSPPLGRTYEQYF	TGTGCCAGCTCACCACCGTTAGGCCGAACCTACGAGCAGTACTTC
TRBV30	TRBJ1-6	-	few	CAARENSPLHF	TGTGCCGCACGGGAGAATTCACCCCTCCACTTT
TRBV28	TRBJ2-2	-	few	CASSLLAGELFF	TGTGCCAGCAGTCTCCTAGCCGGGGAGCTGTTTTTT
TRBV5-1	TRBJ1-2	TRBD1	-	CASSIGQGVGYTF	TGCGCCAGCAGCATAGGACAGGGAGTTGGCTACACCTTC
TRBV18	TRBJ1-1	-	-	CASSVRVRDTEAFF	TGTGCCAGCTCAGTCAGGGTTAGGGACACTGAAGCTTTCTTT
TRBV30	TRBJ1-2	-	-	CAWSGPEQGYTF	TGTGCCTGGAGTGGCCCGGAGCAGGGCTACACCTTC